Presented here are 32 T cell receptor beta chains from one specimen sequenced in a study of vaccination effects on CD4 cells after COVID-19. Antigens for these TCRs are unknown. Before sequencing took place, the ViraFEST assay used viral peptide pools to expand antigen-specific CD4+ T cells. Scientists isolated CD4+ T cells after a roughly ten-day culture period ended. Previously uninfected by SARS-CoV-2, the vaccine recipients also showed negative nucleocapsid antibodies. Only in-frame clones appear in the TCRdb table, and some are missing; sequencing was by immunoSEQ multiplex PCR. The sample has approximately 76,000 clones; around 78% are singletons. This specimen was CD4+ T cells from PBMCs cultured with SARS-CoV-2 spike peptides, taken before COVID-19 vaccination. All receptors come from a human donor who received a COVID-19 vaccine.

This rearrangement joins TRBV7-8 to TRBJ1-2; perhaps TRBD1 as D (6 bases). CDR1 and CDR2 from the germline V gene are SGHVS and FQNEAQ. This CDR3 contains 14 residues. Trimming removed 1 base from V and 3 bases from J, with 9 bases in between. The CDR3 DNA reads as TGTGCCAGCAGCTTAGTAGGGGGTGACTATGGCTACACCTTC. It codes for CASSLVGGDYGYTF.

The V and J genes are TRBV18 and TRBJ1-2, with D hard to call. CDR1 is KGHSH and CDR2 is LQKENI in the germline V gene. The germline V and J ends were trimmed by 6 bases and 7 bases, with 18 bases remaining between them. The CDR3 sequence is 14 residues long. The CDR3: CASSPVEGSFGYTF. Here the CDR3 DNA reads TGTGCCAGCTCCCCAGTCGAGGGTTCGTTTGGCTACACCTTC.

For this clone: At the DNA level, this CDR3 is encoded by other sequences in the same sample as well. J is TRBJ2-5 and V is TRBV5-1; 7 nucleotides match TRBD2. Losses at the gene ends were 0 bases for V and 4 bases for J; bases not matched to a gene: 0. In germline, CDR1 is SGHRS, CDR2 YFSETQ. This CDR3 is 13 amino acids long. The CDR3 nucleotides read TGCGCCAGCAGCTTGGGGGGGGGAGAGACCCAGTACTTC. It specifies CASSLGGGETQYF.

The rearrangement uses TRBV6-5 and TRBJ1-2; perhaps TRBD1 as D (5 bases). The CDR3 extends over 13 amino acids. Trimming took off 8 bases at V and 2 bases at J, with 12 bases between the two ends. Germline V gene data show CDR1 as MNHEY and CDR2 as SVGAGI. CDR3 in amino acids: CASSRTPNYGYTF. In DNA, the CDR3 is TGTGCCAGCTCGAGGACACCCAACTATGGCTACACCTTC.

The rearrangement links TRBV3-1 (or the pseudogene TRBV3-2) to TRBJ2-1; no clear D gene. The CDR3 sequence is 16 residues long. Trimming removed 4 bases at V and 7 bases at J, with 20 bases between. Germline CDR1 is LGHDT and CDR2 is YNNKEL (reference sequence). CDR3 DNA: TGTGCCAGCAGCCCATTAGACTGGATCTCCTGGAATGAGCAGTTCTTC. Protein product: CASSPLDWISWNEQFF.

This sequence joins TRBV9 and TRBJ1-3; D is unclear. Germline CDR1 is SGDLS and CDR2 is YYNGEE. Trimming left V 7 bases short and J 4 bases short, with 9 bases between. This CDR3 is built from 12 residues. CDR3 sequence (DNA): TGTGCCAGCGGAGGGTCAGGAAACACCATATATTTT. Translating gives CASGGSGNTIYF.

The V call is TRBV5-1, the J call TRBJ2-3, with a weak D call TRBD2 (6 bases). Looked up from germline, CDR1 is SGHRS and CDR2 is YFSETQ. This CDR3 spans 15 amino acids. V lost 7 bases and J 0 bases, leaving 15 bases between the germline ends. Here the CDR3 DNA reads TGCGCCAGCGAACCCCGGGACTTTAGCACAGATACGCAGTATTTT. Translated: CASEPRDFSTDTQYF.

This clone was picked up one time. This sequence joins TRBV7-2 and TRBJ1-5, with a weak D call TRBD1 (5 bases). CDR3 length: 15 residues. The germline V gene encodes CDR1 SGHTA and CDR2 FQGNSA. The ends were cut back, 1 base at V and 5 bases at J, with 12 bases in the middle. CDR3 sequence reads: CASSLDSGWDQPQHF. In DNA, the CDR3 is TGTGCCAGCAGCTTAGATTCAGGGTGGGATCAGCCCCAGCATTTT.

This chain connects TRBV4-2 to TRBJ1-5; D call uncertain. V lost 1 base, J lost 7 bases, and 14 bases lay in between. Per the germline V gene, CDR1 is LGHNA and CDR2 is YNFKEQ. The CDR3 is made up of 15 amino acids. The CDR3 nucleotides read TGTGCCAGCAGCCAAGTTGACACTCAAGGGCAGCCCCAGCATTTT. Translated, it gives CASSQVDTQGQPQHF.

The chain is built from TRBV12-2 and TRBJ1-5. TRBV12-2 is a pseudogene segment. This CDR3 is built from 16 residues. Written as DNA, the CDR3 is TGTGCAAGTCGCTTAGCGCAATTCCCGGGGGATCAGCCCCAGCATTTT. Its protein is CASRLAQFPGDQPQHF.

This chain connects TRBV10-3 to TRBJ2-7, with D unclear. This CDR3 spans 12 amino acids. V was pared by 6 bases and J by 7 bases, with 13 bases between. CDR1 and CDR2 from the germline V gene are ENHRY and SYGVKD. DNA for the CDR3: TGTGCCATCAGGGACCCACCGGCGGAGCAGTACGTC. As protein: CAIRDPPAEQYV.

The genes are TRBV5-6 and TRBJ2-3; 11 nucleotides align to TRBD1. V gave up 4 bases and J gave up 8 bases; unmatched junction bases: 6. CDR1 is SGHDT, CDR2 YYEEEE, per germline. The CDR3 is 14 amino acids. CDR3 DNA: TGTGCCAGCAGCCTGGGACAGGGGGTGAGTACGCAGTATTTT. Translation gives CASSLGQGVSTQYF.

In this sample, this clone turned up once. V usage is TRBV6-5 and J usage is TRBJ2-5; D is undetermined. The V end was cut by 4 bases, the J end by 5 bases, with 14 bases between. The CDR3 runs 14 residues. Per the germline V gene, CDR1 is MNHEY and CDR2 is SVGAGI. The CDR3 region has the DNA TGTGCCAGCAGTTCCCCTGACGGGCGGGAGACCCAGTACTTC. It is translated as CASSSPDGRETQYF.

The gene calls are TRBV6-5 and TRBJ2-7; 9 positions agree with TRBD2. Looked up from germline, CDR1 is MNHEY and CDR2 is SVGAGI. The CDR3 runs 14 residues. The junction had 11 bases not matched to a gene; V was cut back by 6 bases and J by 8 bases. CDR3: CASRPGLAAPQQYV. The CDR3 nucleotides read TGTGCCAGCAGGCCGGGACTAGCTGCCCCCCAGCAGTACGTC.

The chain is built from TRBV7-9 and TRBJ2-3; D remains unclear. The germline CDR1 and CDR2 sequences are SEHNR and FQNEAQ (reference sequence). CDR3 size: 15 residues. Trimming stripped 1 base from V and 0 bases from J, with 8 bases between. The CDR3 DNA sequence: TGTGCCAGCAGCTTAGGCTACCCTAGCACAGATACGCAGTATTTT. It codes for CASSLGYPSTDTQYF.

This clone was seen only a few times. The chain recombines TRBV6-5 with TRBJ1-1, with D possibly being TRBD1 (6 bases). Trimming stripped 0 bases from V and 5 bases from J, with 16 bases between. This CDR3 region has 16 residues. CDR1 and CDR2 (germline): MNHEY, SVGAGI. The CDR3 DNA sequence: TGTGCCAGCAGTTACTCGGACAGCCGAAGGGGAACTGAAGCTTTCTTT. Translating it yields CASSYSDSRRGTEAFF.

This clone came up a few times. The chain couples TRBV6-6 to TRBJ1-2; no clear D gene. Trimming left V 2 bases short and J 6 bases short, with 13 bases between. CDR3 size: 14 residues. Germline values: CDR1 MNHNY, CDR2 SVGAGI (reference sequence). DNA for the CDR3: TGTGCCAGCAGTTACAGTCCAGGAGTAAATGGCTACACCTTC. The encoded protein is CASSYSPGVNGYTF.

This clone was seen a few times. The genes are TRBV3-1 (or the pseudogene TRBV3-2) and TRBJ2-2; D possibly uses TRBD1 or TRBD2 (5 bases each). Germline V CDR1 and CDR2: LGHDT, YNNKEL (reference sequence). The germline V and J ends were trimmed by 0 bases and 4 bases, with 9 bases remaining between them. The CDR3 is made up of 15 amino acids. The CDR3 DNA is TGTGCCAGCAGCCAAGAGGCAGGGAGCACCGGGGAGCTGTTTTTT. As protein: CASSQEAGSTGELFF.

The chain has TRBV10-3 and TRBJ1-1; D is unresolved. Germline values: CDR1 ENHRY, CDR2 SYGVKD. CDR3 length equals 13 residues. V dropped 0 bases and J dropped 7 bases, with 9 bases sitting between them. The CDR3 is CAISESDGVEAFF. The CDR3 coding sequence is TGTGCCATCAGTGAGTCGGACGGGGTTGAAGCTTTCTTT.

This clone was found once. The chain links TRBV10-1 to TRBJ1-2; possibly TRBD1 for D (5 bases). The germline V gene encodes CDR1 WNHNN and CDR2 SYGVQD (reference sequence). This CDR3 comprises 13 residues. V was shortened by 3 bases and J by 4 bases, with 9 bases between the two germline ends. The chain's CDR3 is CASSDVRAYGYTF. CDR3 nucleotide sequence: TGCGCCAGCAGTGATGTCAGGGCCTATGGCTACACCTTC.

This chain connects TRBV6-1 to TRBJ1-1, with unresolved D. From germline, CDR1 is MNHNS and CDR2 SASEGT. Trimming removed 1 base from V and 9 bases from J, with 6 bases in between. There are 11 residues in the CDR3. The CDR3 here is CASSEVGQAFF. CDR3 in DNA: TGTGCCAGCAGTGAAGTAGGGCAAGCTTTCTTT.

The chain recombines TRBV5-1 with TRBJ2-3; D is ambiguous. The CDR3 is 15 residues long. V lost 1 base and J 0 bases, leaving 9 bases between the germline ends. Germline lookup yields CDR1 SGHRS and CDR2 YFSETQ. CDR3 loop: CASSLSVSSTDTQYF. CDR3 coding DNA: TGCGCCAGCAGCTTGAGTGTCAGCAGCACAGATACGCAGTATTTT. The full variable domain, with the rest looked up from reference TRBV5-1 and TRBJ2-3, is KAGVTQTPRYLIKTRGQQVTLSCSPISGHRSVSWYQQTPGQGLQFLFEYFSETQRNKGNFPGRFSGRQFSNSRSEMNVSTLELGDSALYLCASSLSVSSTDTQYFGPGTRLTVL.

The gene calls are TRBV24-1 and TRBJ2-5; TRBD1 is a possible D gene (6 bases). Germline V CDR1 and CDR2: KGHDR, SFDVKD. There are 15 residues in the CDR3. The V end was cut by 5 bases, the J end by 3 bases, with 15 bases between. The CDR3: CATSGEGTSKETQYF. The CDR3 DNA reads TGTGCCACCAGTGGTGAGGGGACAAGCAAAGAGACCCAGTACTTC.

The genes are TRBV6-5 and TRBJ2-5; TRBD1 matches at 8 bases. V shed 6 bases, J shed 5 bases, and the junction held 5 bases outside the gene matches. The CDR3 has 13 residues. CDR1 is MNHEY, CDR2 SVGAGI, per germline. The CDR3 reads CASSAGGRETQYF. The CDR3 DNA sequence: TGTGCCAGCAGCGCAGGGGGCCGTGAGACCCAGTACTTC.

This chain uses TRBV6-5 with TRBJ2-7; tentatively, D is TRBD1 (5 bases). Germline CDR1 reads MNHEY; CDR2 reads SVGAGI. The CDR3 spans 14 residues. V lost 6 bases to trimming and J lost 4 bases, with 16 bases between them. The CDR3 loop is CASRKTVTIYEQYV. CDR3 nucleotides: TGTGCCAGCAGGAAGACAGTTACGATTTACGAGCAGTACGTC.

The rearrangement joins TRBV24-1 to TRBJ2-5; D is unclear. The V gene lost 0 bases and the J gene lost 4 bases, with 8 bases spanning the gap. Per germline, CDR1 KGHDR and CDR2 SFDVKD. The CDR3 is 14 residues long. CDR3 nucleotide sequence: TGTGCCACCAGTGATTTGAAGGGTAGAGAGACCCAGTACTTC. This translates into CATSDLKGRETQYF.

This clone was seen a few times. The J gene is TRBJ1-2, the V gene TRBV28, with 7 bases matching TRBD1. The CDR3 extends over 14 amino acids. V dropped 3 bases and J dropped 5; count of bases not matched to a gene: 6. CDR1 MDHEN and CDR2 SYDVKM come from the germline V gene. As DNA, the CDR3 is TGTGCCAGCAGTTTGGGGGGACAGACTTATGGCTACACCTTC. It yields the protein CASSLGGQTYGYTF.

This clone has only a few counts. The CDR3 DNA is TGCGCCAGCAGCCAGACAGGGGGCGGCGAGCAGTACGTC. The encoded protein is CASSQTGGGEQYV. This chain connects TRBV4-1 to TRBJ2-7; TRBD1 aligns across 10 bases. Trimming cost V 3 bases and J 6 bases; bases outside gene matches: 2. Germline V gene sequence: CDR1 MGHRA, CDR2 YSYEKL. The CDR3 spans 13 residues.

The rearrangement links TRBV28 to TRBJ1-1; D not certain. Germline V gene data show CDR1 as MDHEN and CDR2 as SYDVKM. The CDR3 runs to 11 residues. Trimming took 8 bases from V and 4 from J, leaving 8 bases between them. The CDR3 spells CASFQLTEAFF. The CDR3 DNA reads as TGTGCCAGCTTCCAGCTCACTGAAGCTTTCTTT.

The chain has TRBV18 and TRBJ2-5; weak D call: TRBD2 (5 bases). V was cut by 3 bases and J by 4 bases, with 9 bases left in between. Looked up from germline, CDR1 is KGHSH and CDR2 is LQKENI. CDR3 length: 13 residues. The CDR3 bases are TGTGCCAGCTCACCTCACGCGGGAGAGACCCAGTACTTC. Translation gives CASSPHAGETQYF.

J is TRBJ1-1 and V is TRBV2; D is unresolved. The length of the CDR3 is 14 residues. CDR1 and CDR2 from the germline V gene are SNHLY and FYNNEI. Between the trimmed V and J ends, which lost 4 bases and 8 bases, there was a span of 17 bases. CDR3 sequence (DNA): TGTGCCAGCAGTGCCACGGAGGTTCGCGTAGAAGCTTTCTTT. It translates to CASSATEVRVEAFF.

V and J are TRBV28 and TRBJ1-5; D is unresolved. The CDR3 covers 12 residues. Per germline, CDR1 MDHEN and CDR2 SYDVKM. V gave up 8 bases and J gave up 5 bases, with 10 bases separating them. CDR3 DNA sequence: TGTGCCAGCGAGGACGGAGATCAGCCCCAGCATTTT. Translated: CASEDGDQPQHF.